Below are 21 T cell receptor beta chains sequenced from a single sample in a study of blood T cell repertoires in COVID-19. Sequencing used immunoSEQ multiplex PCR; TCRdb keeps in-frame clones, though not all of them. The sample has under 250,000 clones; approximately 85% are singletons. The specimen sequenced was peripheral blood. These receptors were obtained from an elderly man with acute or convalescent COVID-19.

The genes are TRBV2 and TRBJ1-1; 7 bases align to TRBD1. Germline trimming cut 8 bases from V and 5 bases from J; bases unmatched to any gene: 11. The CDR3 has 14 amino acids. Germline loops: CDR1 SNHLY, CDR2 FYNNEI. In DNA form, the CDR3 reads TGTGCCAGCGGACCATTAGGGGGCAGTACTGAAGCTTTCTTT. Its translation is CASGPLGGSTEAFF.

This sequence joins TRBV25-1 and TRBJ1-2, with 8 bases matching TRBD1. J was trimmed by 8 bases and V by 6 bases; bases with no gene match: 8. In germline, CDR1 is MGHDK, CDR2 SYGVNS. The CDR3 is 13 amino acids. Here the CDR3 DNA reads TGTGCCAGCAGACCCCAGGGGGCGCGGGGCTACACCTTC. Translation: CASRPQGARGYTF.

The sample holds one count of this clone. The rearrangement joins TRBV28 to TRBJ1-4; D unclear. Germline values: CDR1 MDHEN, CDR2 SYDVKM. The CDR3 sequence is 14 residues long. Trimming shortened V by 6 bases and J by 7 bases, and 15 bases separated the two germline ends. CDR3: CASSPGGDSEKLFF. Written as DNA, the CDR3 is TGTGCCAGCAGCCCCGGCGGGGATAGTGAAAAACTGTTTTTT.

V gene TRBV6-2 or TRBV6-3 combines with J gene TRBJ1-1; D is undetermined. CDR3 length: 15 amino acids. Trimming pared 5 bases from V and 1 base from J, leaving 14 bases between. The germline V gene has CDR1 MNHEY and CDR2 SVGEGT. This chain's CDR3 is CASSPPGFTNTEAFF. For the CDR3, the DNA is TGTGCCAGCAGTCCCCCCGGGTTTACGAACACTGAAGCTTTCTTT.

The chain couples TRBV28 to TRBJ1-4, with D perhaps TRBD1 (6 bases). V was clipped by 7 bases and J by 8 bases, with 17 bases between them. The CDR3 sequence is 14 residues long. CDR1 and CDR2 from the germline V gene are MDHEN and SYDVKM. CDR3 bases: TGTGCCAGCAAATCGGGGGGCGCAGAGGAAAAACTGTTTTTT. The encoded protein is CASKSGGAEEKLFF.

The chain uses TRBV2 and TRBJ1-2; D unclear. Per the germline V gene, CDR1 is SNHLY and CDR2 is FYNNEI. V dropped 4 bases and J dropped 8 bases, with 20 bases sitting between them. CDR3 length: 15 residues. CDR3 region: CASSVLTGSSSGYTF. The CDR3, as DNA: TGTGCCAGCAGTGTACTCACCGGGAGTTCAAGCGGCTACACCTTC.

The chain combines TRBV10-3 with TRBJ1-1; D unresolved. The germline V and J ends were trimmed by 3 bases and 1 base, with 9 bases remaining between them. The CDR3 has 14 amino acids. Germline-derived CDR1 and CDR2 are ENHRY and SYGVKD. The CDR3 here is CAISDGQQNTEAFF. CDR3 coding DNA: TGTGCCATCAGTGATGGGCAGCAGAACACTGAAGCTTTCTTT.

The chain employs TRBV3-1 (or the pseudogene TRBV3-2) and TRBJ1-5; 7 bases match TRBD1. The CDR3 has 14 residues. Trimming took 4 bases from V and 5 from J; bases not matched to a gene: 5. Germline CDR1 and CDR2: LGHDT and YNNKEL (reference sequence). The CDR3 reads CASSLGTDYQPQHF. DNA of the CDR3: TGTGCCAGCAGCCTCGGGACAGATTATCAGCCCCAGCATTTT.

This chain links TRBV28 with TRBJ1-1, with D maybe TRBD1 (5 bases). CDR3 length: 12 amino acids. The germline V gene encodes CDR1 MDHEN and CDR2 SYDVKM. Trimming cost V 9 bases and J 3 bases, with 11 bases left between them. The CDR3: CASATAHTEAFF. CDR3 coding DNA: TGTGCCAGTGCGACAGCTCACACTGAAGCTTTCTTT.

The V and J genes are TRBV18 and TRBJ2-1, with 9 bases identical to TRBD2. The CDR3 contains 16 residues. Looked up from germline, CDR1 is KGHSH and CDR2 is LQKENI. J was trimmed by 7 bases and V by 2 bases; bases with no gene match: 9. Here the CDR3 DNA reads TGTGCCAGCTCACCAGGGATAGCGGGAGCGGGGAATGAGCAGTTCTTC. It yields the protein CASSPGIAGAGNEQFF.

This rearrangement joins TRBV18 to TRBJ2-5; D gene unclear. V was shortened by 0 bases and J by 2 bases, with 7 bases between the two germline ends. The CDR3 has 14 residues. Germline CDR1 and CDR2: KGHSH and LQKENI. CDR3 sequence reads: CASSPPSQQETQYF. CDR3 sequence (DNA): TGTGCCAGCTCACCACCGTCTCAGCAAGAGACCCAGTACTTC.

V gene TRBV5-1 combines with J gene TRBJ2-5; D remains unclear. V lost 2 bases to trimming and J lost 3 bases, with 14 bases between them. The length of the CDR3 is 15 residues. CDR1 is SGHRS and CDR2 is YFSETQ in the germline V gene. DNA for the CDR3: TGCGCCAGCAGCTTCGCTAACCCGAGAAAAGAGACCCAGTACTTC. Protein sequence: CASSFANPRKETQYF. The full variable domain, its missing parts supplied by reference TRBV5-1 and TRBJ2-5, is KAGVTQTPRYLIKTRGQQVTLSCSPISGHRSVSWYQQTPGQGLQFLFEYFSETQRNKGNFPGRFSGRQFSNSRSEMNVSTLELGDSALYLCASSFANPRKETQYFGPGTRLLVL.

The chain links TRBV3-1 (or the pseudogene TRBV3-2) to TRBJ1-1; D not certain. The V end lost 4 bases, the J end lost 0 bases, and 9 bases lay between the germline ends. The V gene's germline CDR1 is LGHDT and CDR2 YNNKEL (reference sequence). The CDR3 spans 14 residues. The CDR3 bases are TGTGCCAGCAGCCTTACAATCGTGAACACTGAAGCTTTCTTT. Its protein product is CASSLTIVNTEAFF.

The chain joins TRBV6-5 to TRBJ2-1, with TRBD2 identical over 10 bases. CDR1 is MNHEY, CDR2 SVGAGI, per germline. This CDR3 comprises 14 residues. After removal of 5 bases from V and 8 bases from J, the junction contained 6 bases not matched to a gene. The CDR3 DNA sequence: TGTGCCAGCAGTCTCAGCGGGGGGGCCGATGAGCAGTTCTTC. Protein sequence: CASSLSGGADEQFF.

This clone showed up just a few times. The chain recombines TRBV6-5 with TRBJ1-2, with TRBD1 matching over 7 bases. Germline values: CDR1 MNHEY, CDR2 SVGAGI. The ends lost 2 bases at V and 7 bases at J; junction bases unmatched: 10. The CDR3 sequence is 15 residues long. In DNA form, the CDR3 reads TGTGCCAGCAGTTACGGACCAGGGGGAGGAGGTGGCTACACCTTC. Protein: CASSYGPGGGGGYTF.

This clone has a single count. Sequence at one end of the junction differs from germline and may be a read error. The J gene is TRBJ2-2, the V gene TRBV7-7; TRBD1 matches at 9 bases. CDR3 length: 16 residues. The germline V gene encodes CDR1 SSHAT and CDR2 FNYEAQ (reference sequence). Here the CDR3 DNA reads TGTGCTAGCAGCGCTGGGGACAGGGCGGTCACCGGGGAGCTGTTTTTT. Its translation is CASSAGDRAVTGELFF.

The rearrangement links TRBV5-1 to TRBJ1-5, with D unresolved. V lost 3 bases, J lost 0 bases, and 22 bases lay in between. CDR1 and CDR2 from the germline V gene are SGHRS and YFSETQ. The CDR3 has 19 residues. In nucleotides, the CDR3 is TGCGCCAGCAGCTCCCTGACACGGATCGTCCCTTATAGCAATCAGCCCCAGCATTTT. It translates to CASSSLTRIVPYSNQPQHF.

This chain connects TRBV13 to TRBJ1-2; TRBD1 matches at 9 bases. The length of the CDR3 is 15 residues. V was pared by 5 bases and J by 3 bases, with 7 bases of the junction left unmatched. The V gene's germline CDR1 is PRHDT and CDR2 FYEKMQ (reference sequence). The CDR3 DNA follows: TGTGCCAGCAGCGACCGCCGGGACAGGGACTATGGCTACACCTTC. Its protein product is CASSDRRDRDYGYTF.

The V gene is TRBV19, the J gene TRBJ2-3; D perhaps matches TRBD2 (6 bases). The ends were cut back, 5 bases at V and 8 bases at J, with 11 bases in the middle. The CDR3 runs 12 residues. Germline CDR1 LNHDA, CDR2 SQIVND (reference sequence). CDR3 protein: CASSFSGGTQYF. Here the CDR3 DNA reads TGTGCCAGTAGTTTTTCCGGGGGTACGCAGTATTTT. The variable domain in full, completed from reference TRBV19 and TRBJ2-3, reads DGGITQSPKYLFRKEGQNVTLSCEQNLNHDAMYWYRQDPGQGLRLIYYSQIVNDFQKGDIAEGYSVSREKKESFPLTVTSAQKNPTAFYLCASSFSGGTQYFGPGTRLTVL.

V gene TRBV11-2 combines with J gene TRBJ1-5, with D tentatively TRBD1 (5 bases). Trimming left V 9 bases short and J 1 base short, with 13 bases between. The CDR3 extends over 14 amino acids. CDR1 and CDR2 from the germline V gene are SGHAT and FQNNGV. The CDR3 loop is CASSIGASNQPQHF. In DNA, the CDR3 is TGTGCCAGTTCAATTGGGGCGAGCAATCAGCCCCAGCATTTT. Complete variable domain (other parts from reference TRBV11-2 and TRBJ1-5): EAGVAQSPRYKIIEKRQSVAFWCNPISGHATLYWYQQILGQGPKLLIQFQNNGVVDDSQLPKDRFSAERLKGVDSTLKIQPAKLEDSAVYLCASSIGASNQPQHFGDGTRLSIL.

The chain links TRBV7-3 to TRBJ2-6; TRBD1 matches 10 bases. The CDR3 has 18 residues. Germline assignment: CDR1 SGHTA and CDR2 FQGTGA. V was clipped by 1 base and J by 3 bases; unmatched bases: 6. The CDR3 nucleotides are TGTGCCAGCAGCTTAATGACAGGGGGCCTTGGTGGGGCCAACGTCCTGACTTTC. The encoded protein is CASSLMTGGLGGANVLTF.